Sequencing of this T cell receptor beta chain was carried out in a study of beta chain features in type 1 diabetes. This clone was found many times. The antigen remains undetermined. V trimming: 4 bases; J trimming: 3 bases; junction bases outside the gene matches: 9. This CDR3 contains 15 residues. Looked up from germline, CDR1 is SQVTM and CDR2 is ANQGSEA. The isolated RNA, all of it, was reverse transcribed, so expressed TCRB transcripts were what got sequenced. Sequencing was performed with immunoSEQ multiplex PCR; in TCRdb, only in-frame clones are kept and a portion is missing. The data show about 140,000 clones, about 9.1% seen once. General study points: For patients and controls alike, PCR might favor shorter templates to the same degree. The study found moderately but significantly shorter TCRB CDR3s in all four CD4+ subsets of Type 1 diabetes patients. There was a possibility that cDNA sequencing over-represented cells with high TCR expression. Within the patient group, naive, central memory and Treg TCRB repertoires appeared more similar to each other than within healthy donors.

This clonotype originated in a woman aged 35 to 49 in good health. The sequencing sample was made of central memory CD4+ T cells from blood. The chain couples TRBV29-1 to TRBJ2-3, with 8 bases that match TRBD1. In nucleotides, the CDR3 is TGCAGCGTTGCGGGAGACAGGGGAGCGACAGATACGCAGTATTTT. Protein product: CSVAGDRGATDTQYF.